A few counts support the clone carrying this T cell receptor beta chain. CDR3 length: 15 amino acids. Germline V gene data show CDR1 as MNHEY and CDR2 as SVGAGI. With V trimmed by 6 bases and J by 0 bases, 3 bases remained unmatched. This specimen belongs to a study of blood T cell repertoires in COVID-19. Across the whole study: T cells, B-cell-depleted T cells, or PBMCs supplied cDNA or gDNA.

Method: immunoSEQ multiplex PCR; TCRdb's copy keeps in-frame clones and lacks some. The sample lists fewer than 150,000 clones; 90% were seen once. This sequence was found in a woman at least 80 years old with acute or convalescent COVID-19. The sequenced material came from peripheral blood. The chain recombines TRBV6-5 with TRBJ2-2; 8 positions match TRBD1. The CDR3 protein is CASSAGQANTGELFF. In DNA, the CDR3 is TGTGCCAGCAGCGCGGGACAGGCGAACACCGGGGAGCTGTTTTTT.